Each of the 4 T cell receptor beta chains below was sequenced from the same sample in a study of cytomegalovirus exposure and HLA in healthy donors. Primers for the PCR totalled 60 Vbeta and 13 Jbeta. TCRdb keeps only in-frame clones here, not all; method: immunoSEQ multiplex PCR. Of under 170,000 clones listed, roughly 77% are singletons. Material: PBMCs. These receptors were obtained from a human donor in good health.

This chain links TRBV6-5 with TRBJ1-5; tentatively, D is TRBD1 (5 bases). Germline V gene sequence: CDR1 MNHEY, CDR2 SVGAGI. The CDR3 spans 14 residues. Trimming shortened V by 6 bases and J by 6 bases, and 15 bases separated the two germline ends. The CDR3 here is CASRRTGGGQPQHF. CDR3 nucleotides: TGTGCCAGCAGACGAACAGGCGGCGGTCAGCCCCAGCATTTT.

This sequence joins TRBV6-6 and TRBJ1-6; D is unresolved. V shed 4 bases and J shed 7 bases, with 8 bases lying between them. This CDR3 spans 13 amino acids. Per germline, CDR1 MNHNY and CDR2 SVGAGI (reference sequence). For the CDR3, the DNA is TGTGCCAGCAGTTTGGGCCCGAATTCACCCCTCCACTTT. Encoded protein: CASSLGPNSPLHF.

This clone has more than one count but fewer than ten. The rearrangement joins TRBV15 to TRBJ1-4; tentatively, D is TRBD1 (5 bases). Between the trimmed V and J ends, which lost 0 bases and 0 bases, there was a span of 8 bases. This CDR3 spans 16 amino acids. CDR1 LNHNV and CDR2 YYDKDF come from the germline V gene (reference sequence). The CDR3 sequence is CATSRDRGATNEKLFF. In nucleotides, the CDR3 is TGTGCCACCAGCAGAGATCGGGGGGCAACTAATGAAAAACTGTTTTTT.

V usage is TRBV10-3 and J usage is TRBJ2-7, with 7 bases identical to TRBD2. Germline loops: CDR1 ENHRY, CDR2 SYGVKD. The trim removed 3 bases at V and 3 bases at J, leaving 5 bases unmatched. The CDR3 extends over 14 amino acids. The CDR3 spells CAISESREIYEQYF. CDR3 in DNA: TGTGCCATCAGTGAATCGCGGGAGATCTACGAGCAGTACTTC.